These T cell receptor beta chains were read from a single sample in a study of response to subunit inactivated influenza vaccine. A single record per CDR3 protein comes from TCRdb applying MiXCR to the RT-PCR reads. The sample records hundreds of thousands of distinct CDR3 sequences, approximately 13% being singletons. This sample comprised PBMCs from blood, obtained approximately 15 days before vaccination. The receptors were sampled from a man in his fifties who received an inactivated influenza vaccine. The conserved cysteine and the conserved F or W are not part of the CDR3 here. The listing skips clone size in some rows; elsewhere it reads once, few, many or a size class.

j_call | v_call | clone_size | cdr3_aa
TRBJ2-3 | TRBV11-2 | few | ASSLRPGLAESTDTQY
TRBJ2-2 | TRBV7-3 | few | ASSLALGHFTGELF
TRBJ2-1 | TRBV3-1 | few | ASSQRGAGNEQF
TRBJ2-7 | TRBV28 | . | ASSIWDRTSEQY
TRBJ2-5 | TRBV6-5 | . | ASSITRAGRTETQY
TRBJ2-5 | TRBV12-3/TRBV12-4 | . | ASSWGPTSTQY
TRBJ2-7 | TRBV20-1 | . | SARHRHSYEQY
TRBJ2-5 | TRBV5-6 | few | ASSLMDRKETQY
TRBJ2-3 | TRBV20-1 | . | SARVQTGRSTDTQY
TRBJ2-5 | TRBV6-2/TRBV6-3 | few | ASSYLVGDQETQY
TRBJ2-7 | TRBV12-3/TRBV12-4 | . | ASSLTDRGPYEQY
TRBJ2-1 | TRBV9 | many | ASSVVGGRDGSSYNEQF
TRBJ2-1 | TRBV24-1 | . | ATSDPGQKREGEQF
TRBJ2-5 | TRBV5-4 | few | ASSSKQGAGETQY
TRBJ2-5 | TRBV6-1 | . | ASLKETQY
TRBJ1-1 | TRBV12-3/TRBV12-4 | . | ASRPGTGGLTEAF
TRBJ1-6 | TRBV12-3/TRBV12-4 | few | ASSLGTPGRNSPLH
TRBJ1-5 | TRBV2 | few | ASSGSGNQPQH
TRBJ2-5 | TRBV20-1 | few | SARAGTQY
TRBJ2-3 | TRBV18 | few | ASSPKQGTDTQY
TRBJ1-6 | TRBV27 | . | ASSLGQGAVSPLH
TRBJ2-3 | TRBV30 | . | AWTSGLAGAVDTQY
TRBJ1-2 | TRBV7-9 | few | ASSQQGAYSGYT
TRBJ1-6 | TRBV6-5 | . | ASSFLLASGSPLH
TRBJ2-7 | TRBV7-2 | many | ASSFPPQTYEQY
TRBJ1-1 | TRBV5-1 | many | ASSPRPPTGVNTEAF
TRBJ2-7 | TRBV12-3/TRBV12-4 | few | ASSSGTRAYEQY
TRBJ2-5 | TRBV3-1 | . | ASSGLVGETQY
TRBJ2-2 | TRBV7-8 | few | ASSWGHPSTGELF
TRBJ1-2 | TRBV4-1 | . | ASSIQGGNYGYT
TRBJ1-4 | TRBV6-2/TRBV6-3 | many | ASSYAVGTGDEKLF
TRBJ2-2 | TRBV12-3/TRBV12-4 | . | ASSWGTGGVPGELF
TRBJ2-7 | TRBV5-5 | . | ASSSYTRPSYEQY
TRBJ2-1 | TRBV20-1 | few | SASAGYNEQF
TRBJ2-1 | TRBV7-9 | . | ASSLAGTGGHEQF
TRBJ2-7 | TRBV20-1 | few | SAEENTNYEQY
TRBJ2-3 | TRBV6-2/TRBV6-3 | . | ASSLTMTGGSTQY
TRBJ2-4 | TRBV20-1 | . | SARGTSGGRTAKNIQY
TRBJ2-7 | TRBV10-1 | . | ASSEKGRSYEQY
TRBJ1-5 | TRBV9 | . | ASGRDRGTNQPQH
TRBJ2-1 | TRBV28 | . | ASTPGLAGGFSYNEQF
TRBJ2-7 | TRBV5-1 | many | ASSLVAGSYEQY
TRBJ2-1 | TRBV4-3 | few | ASSQEQGGALF
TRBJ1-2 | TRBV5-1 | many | ASSSSDSVGYT
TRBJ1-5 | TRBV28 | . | ASSLLLEQFWPQH
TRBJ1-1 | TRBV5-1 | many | ASRTGQDSYMNTEAF
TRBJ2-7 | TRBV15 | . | ATSRDRGLAYEQY
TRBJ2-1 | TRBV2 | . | ASSRRAGEQF
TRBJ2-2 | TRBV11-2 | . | ASSPSLSGELF
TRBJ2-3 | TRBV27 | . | ASKSWRDFRTQY
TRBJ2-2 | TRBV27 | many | ASSLLTSGRHGELF
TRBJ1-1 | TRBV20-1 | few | SAAGGQVNTEAF